Detailed here is one TCR beta chain. Trimming stripped 3 bases from V and 3 bases from J, with 12 bases between. Germline CDR1 reads SGHKS; CDR2 reads YYEKEE (reference sequence). The length of the CDR3 is 14 residues. The data were taken from a study of PD-L1 blockade in urothelial cancer. Study context: Patients with male sex and bladder-origin urothelial cancer accounted for about 85% of the roughly 30 enrolled.

Libraries were prepared by immunoSEQ multiplex PCR; TCRdb keeps only in-frame clonotypes and omits some of them. The table shows 48,000 or so clones, with about 83% occurring only once. Time point indicated: pretreatment peripheral blood. The receptor was isolated from a woman aged 55-69 years with urothelial cancer. The source material was PBMCs, sampled around atezolizumab (anti-PD-L1) treatment. The chain combines TRBV5-5 with TRBJ1-2; D call uncertain. CDR3 protein: CASSSPLRDYGYTF. Written as DNA, the CDR3 is TGTGCCAGCAGCTCACCCCTTCGGGACTATGGCTACACCTTC.